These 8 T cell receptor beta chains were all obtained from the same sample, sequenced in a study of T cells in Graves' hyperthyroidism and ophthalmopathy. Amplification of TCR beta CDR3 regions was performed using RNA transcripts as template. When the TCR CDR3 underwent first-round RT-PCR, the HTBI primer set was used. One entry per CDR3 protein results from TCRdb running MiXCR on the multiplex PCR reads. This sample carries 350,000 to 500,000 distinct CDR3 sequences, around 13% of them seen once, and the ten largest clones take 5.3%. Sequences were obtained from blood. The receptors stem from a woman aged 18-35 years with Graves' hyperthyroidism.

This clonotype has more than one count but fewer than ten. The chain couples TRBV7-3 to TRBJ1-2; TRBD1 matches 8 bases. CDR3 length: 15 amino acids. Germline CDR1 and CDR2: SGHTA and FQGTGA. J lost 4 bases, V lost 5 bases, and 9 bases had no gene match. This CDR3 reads CASSADRGPSYGYTF. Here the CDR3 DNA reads TGTGCCAGCAGCGCCGACAGGGGCCCTAGCTATGGCTACACCTTC.

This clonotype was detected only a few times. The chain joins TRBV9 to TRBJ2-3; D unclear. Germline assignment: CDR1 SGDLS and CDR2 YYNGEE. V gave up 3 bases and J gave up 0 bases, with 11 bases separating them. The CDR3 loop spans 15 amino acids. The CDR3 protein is CASSGRSPSTDTQYF. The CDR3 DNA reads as TGTGCCAGCAGCGGGCGGTCCCCTAGCACAGATACGCAGTATTTT.

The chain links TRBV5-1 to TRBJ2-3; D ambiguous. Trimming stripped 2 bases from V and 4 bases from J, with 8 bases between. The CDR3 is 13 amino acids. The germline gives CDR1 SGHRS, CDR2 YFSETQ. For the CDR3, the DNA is TGCGCCAGCAGCTTCCGAAGGGCAGATACGCAGTATTTT. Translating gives CASSFRRADTQYF.

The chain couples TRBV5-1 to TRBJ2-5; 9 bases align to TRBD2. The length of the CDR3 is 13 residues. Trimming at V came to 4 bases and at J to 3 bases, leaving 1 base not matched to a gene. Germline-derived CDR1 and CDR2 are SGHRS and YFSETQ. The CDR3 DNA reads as TGCGCCAGCAGCCGGACTAGCGAAGAGACCCAGTACTTC. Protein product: CASSRTSEETQYF.

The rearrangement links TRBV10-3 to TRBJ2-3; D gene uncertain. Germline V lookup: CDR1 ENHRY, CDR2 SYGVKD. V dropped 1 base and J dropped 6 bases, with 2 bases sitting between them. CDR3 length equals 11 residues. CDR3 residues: CAISEYDTQYF. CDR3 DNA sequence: TGTGCCATCAGTGAGTACGATACGCAGTATTTT.

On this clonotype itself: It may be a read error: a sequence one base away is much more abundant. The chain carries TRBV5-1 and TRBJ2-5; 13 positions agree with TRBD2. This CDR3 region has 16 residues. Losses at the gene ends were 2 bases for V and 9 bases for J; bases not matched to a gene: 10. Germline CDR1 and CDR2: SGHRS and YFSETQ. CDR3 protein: CASSFGTSGTGKAQYF. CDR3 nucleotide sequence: TGCGCCAGCAGCTTTGGGACTAGCGGGACTGGCAAGGCCCAGTACTTC.

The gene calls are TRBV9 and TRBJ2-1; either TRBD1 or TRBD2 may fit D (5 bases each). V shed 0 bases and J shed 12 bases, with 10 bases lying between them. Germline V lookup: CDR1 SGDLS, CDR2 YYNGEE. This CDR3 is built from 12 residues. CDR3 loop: CASSVEGSPQFF. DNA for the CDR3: TGTGCCAGCAGCGTAGAGGGGAGCCCGCAGTTCTTC. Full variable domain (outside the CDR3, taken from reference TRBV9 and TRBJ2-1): DSGVTQTPKHLITATGQRVTLRCSPRSGDLSVYWYQQSLDQGLQFLIQYYNGEERAKGNILERFSAQQFPDLHSELNLSSLELGDSALYFCASSVEGSPQFFGPGTRLTVL.

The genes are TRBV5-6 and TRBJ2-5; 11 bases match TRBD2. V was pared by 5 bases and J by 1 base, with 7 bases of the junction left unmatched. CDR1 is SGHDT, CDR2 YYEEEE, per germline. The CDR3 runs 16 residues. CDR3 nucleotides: TGTGCCAGCAGTTTCAGACTAGCGGGGCCCCAAGAGACCCAGTACTTC. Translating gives CASSFRLAGPQETQYF.